The rows below give T cell receptor beta chains drawn from one sample of a study of tumor and adjacent non-tumor tissue in lung cancer. TCRdb passed the multiplex PCR reads through MiXCR, listing each CDR3 protein once. The table lists around 99,000 distinct CDR3 sequences, more than 60% of them singletons. The sequenced material came from lung tumor tissue. The receptors were sampled from a woman aged 55 to 70 with non-small cell lung cancer. Both conserved end residues are part of each CDR3. D genes are given only for firm matches. Size tells how often a clone was seen (once, few, many) or the class of an expanded clone, and some rows leave it out.

J gene,clone size,V gene,D gene,CDR3 DNA,CDR3 protein
TRBJ1-1,many,TRBV12-3/TRBV12-4,TRBD1,TGTGCCAGCAGTTTACAGGGGGCTGTCGGGGCTTTCTTT,CASSLQGAVGAFF
TRBJ1-2,-,TRBV28,-,TGTGCCAGTCAAGGGCAGGAACGCTATGGCTACGCCTTC,CASQGQERYGYAF
TRBJ1-1,-,TRBV6-6,-,TGTGCCAGCAGTTACGGGGATGAGTGGGGTGGAACCCGGACTGAAGCTTTCTTT,CASSYGDEWGGTRTEAFF
TRBJ2-7,few,TRBV20-1,-,TGCAGTGCTGATCACTCAGCGACGAGCAAGTACTTC,CSADHSATSKYF
TRBJ2-1,-,TRBV6-1,-,TGTGCCATCATTTTTGCGGGGTCCAACGAGCAGTTCTTC,CAIIFAGSNEQFF
TRBJ1-2,many,TRBV29-1,-,TGCAGCGTTGACGGGAACGATGGCTACACCTTC,CSVDGNDGYTF
TRBJ2-2,-,TRBV11-3,-,TGTGCCAGCAGACTACAGACAAGGCGCACAGGGGAGCTGTTTTTT,CASRLQTRRTGELFF
TRBJ2-7,-,TRBV6-5,TRBD1,TGTGCCAGCAGTTACCTACCGGACAGGGGCGAGCAGTACTTC,CASSYLPDRGEQYF
TRBJ2-7,many,TRBV28,-,TGTGCCAGCAGTACCCAGCGGTCAGGGGACGAGCAGTACTTC,CASSTQRSGDEQYF
TRBJ2-2,-,TRBV14,-,TGTGCCAGCAGCCAGTTCTCGGGGTCGTCCGGGGAGCTGTTTTTT,CASSQFSGSSGELFF
TRBJ2-7,once,TRBV20-1,-,TGCAGTGCTAGTACCGGGGGTAACTCCTACGAGCAGTACTTC,CSASTGGNSYEQYF
TRBJ2-1,few,TRBV11-2,TRBD2,TGTGCCAGCAGCCCCTGGACTAGCGGGGGGAATGAGCAGTTCTTC,CASSPWTSGGNEQFF
TRBJ2-7,-,TRBV20-1,-,TGCAGTGCTTCCCCCCTACGAGGTGAATCCTACGAGCAGTACTTC,CSASPLRGESYEQYF
TRBJ2-3,few,TRBV6-2/TRBV6-3,-,TGTGCCAGCCGACTAGTCGGGGGAAGCACAGATACGCAGTATTTT,CASRLVGGSTDTQYF
TRBJ1-1,-,TRBV28,-,TGTGTCAGCAGTTCCCTTTCACCAAATACAGGGGAAGCTTTCTTT,CVSSSLSPNTGEAFF
TRBJ2-3,few,TRBV29-1,TRBD2,TGCAGTGGACAGCGGGGGACCATCTGGACGGATACGCAGTATTTT,CSGQRGTIWTDTQYF
TRBJ2-2,-,TRBV29-1,-,TGCATCGTTGAAGGACCAAGAACCGGGGAGCTGTTTTTT,CIVEGPRTGELFF
TRBJ2-1,-,TRBV6-1,-,TGTGCCGGCAGCGCAGAAGCGGACTTCTCCTACAATGAGCAGTTCTTC,CAGSAEADFSYNEQFF
TRBJ1-4,-,TRBV4-2,-,TGTACTGGCAGCGCCCAGGGACCCCTTGAAAAACTGTTTTTT,CTGSAQGPLEKLFF
TRBJ1-4,many,TRBV6-1,-,TGTGCCAGCAGTGTGAGGGGGTTCTATGAAAAACTGTTTTTT,CASSVRGFYEKLFF
TRBJ2-4,-,TRBV4-3,-,TGCGCCAGCAGCCAAGTGTGGGTAGGGAAAAACACTCAGTACTTC,CASSQVWVGKNTQYF
TRBJ2-3,few,TRBV11-2,TRBD2,TGTGCCAGCAGCTCGGGGGGGGTTCCGGGACTCGATACGCAGTATTTT,CASSSGGVPGLDTQYF
TRBJ2-2,once,TRBV11-2,-,TGTGCCAGCAGCTTAGCATTGGCGGCGCCCACCGGGGACCTGTTTTTT,CASSLALAAPTGDLFF
TRBJ1-1,-,TRBV11-1,-,TGTGCCAGCAGACGAGACTGCAACACTGAAGCTTTCTTT,CASRRDCNTEAFF
TRBJ2-2,many,TRBV4-3,TRBD1,TGCGCCAGCAGCCAAGACCGACAGGGGGCCTGGACTAGGGCGGGGGAGCTGTTTTTT,CASSQDRQGAWTRAGELFF
TRBJ2-7,-,TRBV11-2,-,TGTACCAGCAGCTTAGGCGGGAAAATGGCCTACGAGCAGTACTTC,CTSSLGGKMAYEQYF
TRBJ1-4,once,TRBV11-3,-,TGCGCCAGCACCTTTAACAGCCGAGATGCAACTAATGAAAAACTGTTTTTT,CASTFNSRDATNEKLFF
TRBJ1-1,many,TRBV6-2/TRBV6-3,-,TGTGCCAGCAAATGGTCGAACACTGAAGCTTTCTTT,CASKWSNTEAFF
TRBJ2-1,-,TRBV4-2,TRBD2,TGTGCCAGCAGCCAAGGTGTGACTAGCCGAGTTGAGCAATTCTTC,CASSQGVTSRVEQFF
TRBJ1-4,-,TRBV6-1,-,TGTGCCAGCAGTGAGGGTCCGGGAATGACAACTAATAAAAAACTGCTTTTT,CASSEGPGMTTNKKLLF
TRBJ1-4,few,TRBV14,-,TGTGCCAGCAGCCAAGATCATAACAGCGGTTCTGAAAAACTGTTTTTT,CASSQDHNSGSEKLFF
TRBJ1-1,-,TRBV6-5,-,TGTGCCAGCAGTTCCCTTATACAGAAGTCGAACACTGAAGCTTTCTTT,CASSSLIQKSNTEAFF
TRBJ2-3,-,TRBV20-1,-,TGCAGTGCTAAGCAGGGTGGAGATATGCAGTATTTT,CSAKQGGDMQYF
TRBJ2-1,-,TRBV6-2/TRBV6-3,-,TGTGCCAGCAAAGTTTACGGGAGACCTGAGCAGTTCTTC,CASKVYGRPEQFF
TRBJ1-5,-,TRBV4-3,-,TGCGCCAGCAGCCAAGAAGCAGGGGCGATCGGGCCCCAGTTTTTT,CASSQEAGAIGPQFF
TRBJ1-1,few,TRBV4-3,-,TGCGCCAACAGCCAAGATTCTGCAGGGGAAACTTTCTTT,CANSQDSAGETFF
TRBJ2-1,once,TRBV11-1,TRBD2,TGTGCCAGTAGCCCACCATTAGCGGGAAGGTTCAATGAGCAGTTCTTC,CASSPPLAGRFNEQFF
TRBJ2-5,many,TRBV6-5,-,TGTGCCAGCAGTTTAGGGGACACGCGGTCTGGAGAGACCCAGTACTTC,CASSLGDTRSGETQYF
TRBJ1-1,few,TRBV4-1,-,TGCGCCAGCAGCCAAGGGGCATGGGGAGGTACTGAAGCATTCTTT,CASSQGAWGGTEAFF
TRBJ2-3,-,TRBV6-5,-,TGTGTCAGCAGTTACTCCGACACAGATACGCAATATTTT,CVSSYSDTDTQYF